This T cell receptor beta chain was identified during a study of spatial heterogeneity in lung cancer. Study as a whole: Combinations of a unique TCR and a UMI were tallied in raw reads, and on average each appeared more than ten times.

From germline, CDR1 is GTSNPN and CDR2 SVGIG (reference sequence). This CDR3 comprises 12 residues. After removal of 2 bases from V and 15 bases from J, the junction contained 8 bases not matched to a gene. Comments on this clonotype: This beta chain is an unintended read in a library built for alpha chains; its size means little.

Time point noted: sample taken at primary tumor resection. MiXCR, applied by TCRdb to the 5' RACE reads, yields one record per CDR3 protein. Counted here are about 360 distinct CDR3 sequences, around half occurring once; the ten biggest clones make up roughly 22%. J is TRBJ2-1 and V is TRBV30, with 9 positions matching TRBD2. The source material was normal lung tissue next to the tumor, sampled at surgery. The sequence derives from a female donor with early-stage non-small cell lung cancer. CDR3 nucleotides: TGTGCCTGGAGTTTGGGAGCGGGAGGTCCGTTCTTC. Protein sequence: CAWSLGAGGPFF.